This T cell receptor beta chain was sequenced in a study of resident and recirculating memory T cells in vitiligo (dated by TCRdb to the late 2010s). Background on the whole study: The study took epidermis from shave biopsies of two lesional and two nonlesional sites, plus PBMCs, from each of a few stable vitiligo patients for TCR beta sequencing. Human TCR beta sequencing was used to test whether specific clones in lesional vitiligo skin differed from clones in nonlesional skin and blood. Without cell sorting, samples were homogenized immediately before genomic DNA was extracted using the Qiagen DNeasy Blood & Tissue Kit.

As for this clone: This receptor's antigen is unknown. No qualities accompany the bases; no much larger clone lies one base away.

The full study reports these points: Working out how much the T cell clones identified in the vitiligo lesions and the human Trm versus Tcm pools each contribute will require future mechanistic studies. TCR sequences were not shared across biopsy sites or across patients, which suggests that different T cell clones infiltrate different lesions, a pattern described as private specificity. Overlap and correlation analysis showed no significant repertoire overlap between biopsies except for each lesion with itself, even within a single patient. Clonality was not the same from one vitiligo lesion to another, and no unique dominant TCR clone turned up.

A patient's vitiligo counted as stable when the lesions had not changed at all during the previous 6 months. To count as stable, patients also needed to show no confetti depigmentation, which is a clinical sign of active vitiligo. Patients who had been treated within the previous three months were excluded. PBMCs were isolated from heparinized blood by Ficoll density gradient centrifugation and were subsequently flash-frozen. The CDR3, cysteine through phenylalanine, is 14 amino acids long. This entry keeps only the CDR3 DNA: 42 bases, framed from base 1. Trimming costs V 3 bases and J 2 bases, and their ends lie 8 bases apart. Taken from the germline V gene, the CDR1 and CDR2 loops are MGHDK and SYGVNS. The immunoSEQ hsTCRB kit was used to amplify TCR beta chains from genomic DNA. TCR beta libraries were sequenced on an Illumina MiSeq instrument by the immunoSEQ service. The authors processed their data as follows. Repertoire data were analyzed using the immunoSEQ Analyzer. The source is immuneACCESS, and TCRdb retained only in-frame sequences with V and J called. Part of the clones is not carried over; for the studies checked, unresolved V genes explain less than half of this, and the remainder is unexplained. The D gene and trimming were derived from the DNA, and the V and J assignments and clone size from that table. Here the sample has 40,000 to 50,000 clones; nearly 95% occur a single time. Roughly 4.7% of the sample is held by the ten biggest clonotypes.

The clonotype was recovered from a male donor with vitiligo. The sequencing input was blood. The rearrangement combines TRBV25-1 with TRBJ1-5, with TRBD1 tentatively as D gene (5 bases match). This receptor has the CDR3 CASSEGGGNQPQHF. In nucleotides, the sequence is TGTGCCAGCAGTGAGGGAGGGGGCAATCAGCCCCAGCATTTT.